The clone carrying this T cell receptor (beta chain) was recorded once. The V and J ends lost 7 bases and 3 bases respectively, with 24 bases between them. In germline, CDR1 is MDHEN, CDR2 SYDVKM. CDR3 length: 17 residues. Assay: immunoSEQ multiplex PCR; the TCRdb copy retains only in-frame clones and omits some. This sample has approximately 230,000 clones; roughly 82% occur once, and the top ten carry nearly 5%. This sample is part of a study of blood T cell repertoires in COVID-19. Sequencing was performed on peripheral blood. V usage is TRBV28 and J usage is TRBJ1-1; D possibly corresponds to TRBD1 (5 bases). The clonotype originates from a woman older than 75 with active or convalescent COVID-19. CDR3 in amino acids: CASTPGRGRSIDTEAFF. CDR3 nucleotide sequence: TGTGCCAGCACCCCCGGGAGGGGCAGGTCAATCGACACTGAAGCTTTCTTT.